This T cell receptor beta chain stems from a study of OX40 agonist ivuxolimab in advanced cancers. The wider study: Dose-escalation subjects each had hepatocellular carcinoma, melanoma, renal cell or head and neck cancer.

General study findings and limits: Expanded clones belonging to CD8+ T cells outnumbered, on average, those of CD4+. Patients who responded partially at 0.1-3.0 mg/kg showed clonal expansion ranking among the lowest.

Trimming took off 3 bases at V and 6 bases at J, with 8 bases between the two ends. The CDR3 is made up of 13 amino acids. Germline CDR1 and CDR2: MDHEN and SYDVKM. Some clones are missing from TCRdb's copy, which holds only in-frame ones; the method was immunoSEQ multiplex PCR. Here the sample spans approximately 58,000 clones, roughly 80% being singletons. A note on this clone: The antigen is unknown.

Sequencing used CD4+ or CD8+ T cells sorted from blood, obtained in a trial of the OX40 agonist ivuxolimab. This rearrangement joins TRBV28 to TRBJ1-4, with D unresolved. The sequence came from an adult with an advanced solid tumor such as melanoma, head and neck, liver or kidney cancer. CDR3 DNA sequence: TGTGCCAGCAGTTTGCCCCCTTATGAAAAACTGTTTTTT. This codes for CASSLPPYEKLFF.